This entry lists 26 T cell receptor beta chains sequenced from one sample in a study of blood T cell repertoires in COVID-19. Using immunoSEQ multiplex PCR, the repertoire was profiled, and TCRdb retains in-frame clones only, with some absent. Found here are 200,000 to 300,000 clones, around 86% of them singletons; the top ten hold approximately 13%. Sequencing input: peripheral blood. The receptors stem from a woman aged 55-70 years with active or convalescent COVID-19.

This sequence joins TRBV2 and TRBJ1-4; perhaps TRBD1 as D (6 bases). The CDR3 contains 12 residues. V gave up 1 base and J gave up 11 bases, with 8 bases separating them. CDR1 and CDR2 (germline): SNHLY, FYNNEI. In DNA form, the CDR3 reads TGTGCCAGCAGTGAAGATAGGGGGAAACTGTTTTTT. Residues: CASSEDRGKLFF.

Here the CDR3 DNA reads TGTGCCAGTAGTAGAGGGGGGAACACTGAAGCTTTCTTT. It specifies CASSRGGNTEAFF. The chain combines TRBV19 with TRBJ1-1; TRBD1 might be the D (6 bases). The CDR3 sequence is 13 residues long. Trimming shortened V by 4 bases and J by 1 base, and 7 bases separated the two germline ends. Germline V gene sequence: CDR1 LNHDA, CDR2 SQIVND (reference sequence).

V is TRBV27 and J is TRBJ1-2, with TRBD1 as a possible D gene (6 bases). CDR1 and CDR2 (germline): MNHEY, SMNVEV (reference sequence). This CDR3 has 14 amino acids. V lost 5 bases to trimming and J lost 8 bases, with 18 bases between them. As DNA, the CDR3 is TGTGCCAGCAGTCCAAGAAGGACAGTTATGGGCTACACCTTC. This translates into CASSPRRTVMGYTF.

This clone was counted between two and nine times. The rearrangement uses TRBV15 and TRBJ2-5; D remains ambiguous. This CDR3 is built from 14 residues. Germline CDR1 LNHNV, CDR2 YYDKDF (reference sequence). Trimming stripped 1 base from V and 1 base from J, with 7 bases between. In DNA, the CDR3 is TGTGCCACCAGCAGAGGGGTAGCCCAAGAGACCCAGTACTTC. It translates to CATSRGVAQETQYF.

V gene TRBV7-8 combines with J gene TRBJ2-7; 9 bases agree with TRBD2. The germline V gene encodes CDR1 SGHVS and CDR2 FQNEAQ. CDR3 length: 17 amino acids. Trimming at V came to 0 bases and at J to 3 bases, leaving 9 bases not matched to a gene. CDR3 coding DNA: TGTGCCAGCAGCTTAGCGGGAGCGGGGGGCGATTTCTACGAGCAGTACTTC. It yields the protein CASSLAGAGGDFYEQYF.

The chain combines TRBV5-5 with TRBJ1-2, with a possible D match to TRBD1 (5 bases). Germline assignment: CDR1 SGHKS and CDR2 YYEKEE (reference sequence). The CDR3 covers 13 residues. Between the trimmed V and J ends, which lost 1 base and 7 bases, there was a span of 11 bases. CDR3 sequence reads: CASSLRGTSGYTF. CDR3 in DNA: TGTGCCAGCAGCTTGCGAGGGACTAGTGGCTACACCTTC.

The chain joins TRBV30 to TRBJ1-5; D is possibly TRBD1 (6 bases). V dropped 2 bases and J dropped 2 bases, with 16 bases sitting between them. The CDR3 spans 16 residues. Germline CDR1 reads GTSNPN; CDR2 reads SVGIG (reference sequence). The CDR3 region is CAWSYTGSTGNQPQHF. The CDR3 region has the DNA TGTGCCTGGAGTTACACAGGGTCGACTGGCAATCAGCCCCAGCATTTT.

The V gene is TRBV5-6, the J gene TRBJ1-2; unclear D gene. The CDR3 loop spans 14 amino acids. The germline V and J ends were trimmed by 0 bases and 2 bases, with 8 bases remaining between them. Per the germline V gene, CDR1 is SGHDT and CDR2 is YYEEEE. The chain's CDR3 is CASSLASGNYGYTF. CDR3 DNA sequence: TGTGCCAGCAGCTTGGCCAGCGGGAACTATGGCTACACCTTC. Full variable domain (outside the CDR3, taken from reference TRBV5-6 and TRBJ1-2): DAGVTQSPTHLIKTRGQQVTLRCSPKSGHDTVSWYQQALGQGPQFIFQYYEEEERQRGNFPDRFSGHQFPNYSSELNVNALLLGDSALYLCASSLASGNYGYTFGSGTRLTVV.

The V and J genes are TRBV27 and TRBJ2-3; no firm D call. Germline CDR1 is MNHEY and CDR2 is SMNVEV (reference sequence). The length of the CDR3 is 14 residues. The V and J ends lost 2 bases and 0 bases respectively, with 6 bases between them. The CDR3 DNA is TGTGCCAGCAGTTTAGGCCTTAGCACAGATACGCAGTATTTT. Its translation: CASSLGLSTDTQYF.

The chain uses TRBV11-2 and TRBJ1-1; D gene uncertain. From germline, CDR1 is SGHAT and CDR2 FQNNGV. Trimming took 0 bases from V and 7 from J, leaving 9 bases between them. The CDR3 covers 13 residues. CDR3 coding DNA: TGTGCCAGCAGCTTAGATTACCAGGATGAAGCTTTCTTT. This sequence encodes CASSLDYQDEAFF.

This chain joins TRBV5-1 and TRBJ1-3, with TRBD1 identical over 8 bases. CDR1 and CDR2 (germline): SGHRS, YFSETQ. V was clipped by 6 bases and J by 0 bases; unmatched bases: 8. CDR3 length: 16 amino acids. The CDR3 sequence is CASIRPTGGSGNTIYF. The CDR3 DNA is TGCGCCAGCATCCGCCCCACAGGGGGCTCTGGAAACACCATATATTTT.

The V and J genes are TRBV11-2 and TRBJ1-1; possible D gene TRBD1, 6 bases. CDR3 size: 14 residues. V lost 3 bases, J lost 5 bases, and 13 bases lay in between. Germline V CDR1 and CDR2: SGHAT, FQNNGV. CDR3 amino acids: CASSLFGTPTEAFF. The CDR3 DNA reads TGTGCCAGCAGCTTGTTCGGGACACCAACTGAAGCTTTCTTT.

V gene TRBV19 combines with J gene TRBJ1-3, with TRBD1 matching over 9 bases. V dropped 7 bases and J dropped 4; count of bases not matched to a gene: 14. The germline CDR1 and CDR2 sequences are LNHDA and SQIVND (reference sequence). CDR3 length: 17 amino acids. CDR3 coding DNA: TGTGCCAGTATACAGGGGGCCGAGGGTTTCGCCGGAAACACCATATATTTT. Amino acid sequence: CASIQGAEGFAGNTIYF.

V gene TRBV11-2 combines with J gene TRBJ1-2, with D tentatively TRBD1 (5 bases). This CDR3 has 13 residues. The germline gives CDR1 SGHAT, CDR2 FQNNGV. Trimming removed 6 bases from V and 8 bases from J, with 16 bases in between. CDR3 nucleotides: TGTGCCAGCAGTCTCGACAGACGGCGGGGCTACACCTTC. Its translation is CASSLDRRRGYTF. Together with reference TRBV11-2 and TRBJ1-2, the CDR3 gives the full variable domain: EAGVAQSPRYKIIEKRQSVAFWCNPISGHATLYWYQQILGQGPKLLIQFQNNGVVDDSQLPKDRFSAERLKGVDSTLKIQPAKLEDSAVYLCASSLDRRRGYTFGSGTRLTVV.

The chain uses TRBV6-5 and TRBJ1-1, with no clear D. The CDR3 is 11 amino acids. V dropped 6 bases and J dropped 6 bases, with 8 bases sitting between them. Per the germline V gene, CDR1 is MNHEY and CDR2 is SVGAGI. The CDR3 sequence: CASRTRAEAFF. The CDR3 nucleotides are TGTGCCAGCAGGACGAGGGCTGAAGCTTTCTTT.

This rearrangement joins TRBV28 to TRBJ1-2, with D maybe TRBD1 (5 bases). The CDR3 totals 12 residues. CDR1 and CDR2 (germline): MDHEN, SYDVKM. Between the trimmed V and J ends, which lost 7 bases and 1 base, there was a span of 7 bases. CDR3 loop: CASTDSNYGYTF. The CDR3 DNA reads TGTGCCAGCACTGACAGTAACTATGGCTACACCTTC.

In its sample, this clone was seen many times. This sequence joins TRBV6-5 and TRBJ2-1; 9 bases match TRBD2. CDR3 size: 16 residues. V was clipped by 0 bases and J by 7 bases; unmatched bases: 7. CDR1 is MNHEY and CDR2 is SVGAGI in the germline V gene. For the CDR3, the DNA is TGTGCCAGCAGTTACTCTCCGCGGGGGGGCCATAATGAGCAGTTCTTC. Translated: CASSYSPRGGHNEQFF.

The J gene is TRBJ1-5, the V gene TRBV19; D not certain. Trimming took 7 bases from V and 0 from J, leaving 16 bases between them. The CDR3 runs to 16 residues. CDR1 and CDR2 (germline): LNHDA, SQIVND (reference sequence). The CDR3 nucleotides read TGTGCCAGTAACGGCCAGGTGGGTTATAGCAATCAGCCCCAGCATTTT. This codes for CASNGQVGYSNQPQHF.

V gene TRBV6-2 or TRBV6-3 combines with J gene TRBJ2-7, with a tentative D call TRBD2 (6 bases). Germline CDR1 reads MNHEY; CDR2 reads SVGEGT. V dropped 3 bases and J dropped 3 bases, with 12 bases sitting between them. This CDR3 comprises 14 residues. In nucleotides, the CDR3 is TGTGCCAGCAGTTATGAGGAGGGTTACTACGAGCAGTACTTC. Encoded protein: CASSYEEGYYEQYF.

J is TRBJ2-3 and V is TRBV6-6, with TRBD2 matching over 16 bases. The CDR3 covers 20 residues. Trimming cost V 5 bases and J 1 base; bases outside gene matches: 12. The germline CDR1 and CDR2 sequences are MNHNY and SVGAGI (reference sequence). This CDR3 is CASSGSPGLAGGRGTDTQYF. The CDR3 DNA reads as TGTGCCAGCAGTGGATCTCCGGGACTAGCGGGGGGGCGGGGCACAGATACGCAGTATTTT.

The gene calls are TRBV7-2 and TRBJ2-5, with 10 bases aligning to TRBD1. V was pared by 3 bases and J by 1 base, with 2 bases of the junction left unmatched. Germline values: CDR1 SGHTA, CDR2 FQGNSA. CDR3 length: 15 amino acids. Written as DNA, the CDR3 is TGTGCCAGCAGCTTGGGACAGGGGCGCCAAGAGACCCAGTACTTC. Translation gives CASSLGQGRQETQYF.

The chain uses TRBV7-9 and TRBJ2-3; a weak D match, TRBD1 (6 bases). Germline V gives CDR1 SEHNR, CDR2 FQNEAQ (reference sequence). Trimming took off 3 bases at V and 2 bases at J, with 12 bases between the two ends. CDR3 length: 15 residues. For the CDR3, the DNA is TGTGCCAGCAGCTTGGGGACACTGCCCACAGATACGCAGTATTTT. It encodes CASSLGTLPTDTQYF.

The gene calls are TRBV11-3 and TRBJ2-2; 9 positions match TRBD2. Germline lookup yields CDR1 SGHNT and CDR2 YENEEA. The CDR3 totals 17 residues. Trimming took 3 bases from V and 4 from J; bases not matched to a gene: 9. Written as DNA, the CDR3 is TGTGCCAGCAGCTTCGGGCTAGCGGGGAGTGTCACCGGGGAGCTGTTTTTT. It yields the protein CASSFGLAGSVTGELFF. Variable domain in full (rest from reference TRBV11-3 and TRBJ2-2): EAGVVQSPRYKIIEKKQPVAFWCNPISGHNTLYWYLQNLGQGPELLIRYENEEAVDDSQLPKDRFSAERLKGVDSTLKIQPAELGDSAVYLCASSFGLAGSVTGELFFGEGSRLTVL.

The chain is built from TRBV18 and TRBJ1-2, with 7 nucleotides matching TRBD1. Trimming removed 3 bases from V and 4 bases from J; junction bases left unmatched: 8. CDR3 length equals 15 residues. Germline lookup yields CDR1 KGHSH and CDR2 LQKENI. The CDR3 bases are TGTGCCAGCTCACCTTCCCGACAGGGTCTCTATGGCTACACCTTC. Its translation is CASSPSRQGLYGYTF. The whole variable domain, remainder taken from reference TRBV18 and TRBJ1-2, is NAGVMQNPRHLVRRRGQEARLRCSPMKGHSHVYWYRQLPEEGLKFMVYLQKENIIDESGMPKERFSAEFPKEGPSILRIQQVVRGDSAAYFCASSPSRQGLYGYTFGSGTRLTVV.

In its sample, this clone was seen once. The gene calls are TRBV29-1 and TRBJ1-1; 9 bases map to TRBD1. The germline CDR1 and CDR2 sequences are SQVTM and ANQGSEA. This CDR3 has 14 amino acids. V shed 6 bases, J shed 5 bases, and the junction held 10 bases outside the gene matches. CDR3 loop: CSVKTGGVRTEAFF. The CDR3 DNA reads TGCAGCGTAAAAACAGGGGGCGTAAGGACTGAAGCTTTCTTT. Supplemented by reference TRBV29-1 and TRBJ1-1, the full variable domain reads SAVISQKPSRDICQRGTSLTIQCQVDSQVTMMFWYRQQPGQSLTLIATANQGSEATYESGFVIDKFPISRPNLTFSTLTVSNMSPEDSSIYLCSVKTGGVRTEAFFGQGTRLTVV.

In its sample, this clone was seen once. The CDR3 nucleotides are TGTGCTAGTGGTTTGGTACAGGGGTTCACTGAAGCTTTCTTT. Translated: CASGLVQGFTEAFF. V is TRBV12-5 and J is TRBJ1-1; 7 bases are a match to TRBD1. With V trimmed by 0 bases and J by 4 bases, 2 bases remained unmatched. The CDR3 runs 14 residues. Germline V lookup: CDR1 LGHNT, CDR2 FRNRAP. The entire variable domain, with the rest obtained from reference TRBV12-5 and TRBJ1-1, is as follows: DARVTQTPRHKVTEMGQEVTMRCQPILGHNTVFWYRQTMMQGLELLAYFRNRAPLDDSGMPKDRFSAEMPDATLATLKIQPSEPRDSAVYFCASGLVQGFTEAFFGQGTRLTVV.